Shown below are 5 T cell receptor beta chains from a single sample sequenced in a study of T-cell memory formation after mild COVID-19. TCRdb called the 5' RACE reads again in MiXCR, with one record for every CDR3 protein. The repertoire includes roughly 610,000 distinct CDR3 sequences, roughly a sixth of them detected once, and around 8.1% sits in the top ten. The sequenced sample was PBMCs or a T cell subset sorted from them (not recorded which). The receptors here all came from an adult woman who had mild COVID-19 (a few samples of this study predate the infection). Cell type and time point are not known.

This clonotype was detected many times. The CDR3 spells CASSHRQGLNSPLHF. Here the CDR3 DNA reads TGTGCCAGCAGCCACCGTCAGGGGCTTAATTCACCCCTCCACTTT. The rearrangement joins TRBV7-2 to TRBJ1-6; TRBD1 is a possible D gene (6 bases). The CDR3 has 15 residues. The V gene lost 5 bases and the J gene lost 6 bases, with 14 bases spanning the gap. Germline V gene sequence: CDR1 SGHTA, CDR2 FQGNSA.

V usage is TRBV3-1 and J usage is TRBJ1-1; D unresolved. Germline loops: CDR1 LGHDT, CDR2 YNNKEL (reference sequence). Trimming took 3 bases from V and 4 from J, leaving 9 bases between them. The CDR3 consists of 13 residues. The CDR3 DNA sequence: TGTGCCAGCAGCCATGGGGTTGGCACTGAAGCTTTCTTT. This translates into CASSHGVGTEAFF.

The V call is TRBV5-4, the J call TRBJ1-4; TRBD1 is a possible D gene (5 bases). Germline CDR1 is SGHNT and CDR2 is YYREEE (reference sequence). V lost 1 base to trimming and J lost 5 bases, with 12 bases between them. The CDR3 is 15 amino acids. CDR3 sequence (DNA): TGTGCCAGCAGCTTGCAGGGCAGACAAAATGAAAAACTGTTTTTT. Translation: CASSLQGRQNEKLFF. The entire variable domain, with the rest obtained from reference TRBV5-4 and TRBJ1-4, is as follows: ETGVTQSPTHLIKTRGQQVTLRCSSQSGHNTVSWYQQALGQGPQFIFQYYREEENGRGNFPPRFSGLQFPNYSSELNVNALELDDSALYLCASSLQGRQNEKLFFGSGTQLSVL.

This clonotype was detected a few times. The rearrangement uses TRBV6-5 and TRBJ2-3; 10 nucleotides agree with TRBD2. V trimming: 5 bases; J trimming: 0 bases; junction bases outside the gene matches: 11. In germline, CDR1 is MNHEY, CDR2 SVGAGI. CDR3 size: 18 residues. The CDR3 nucleotides are TGTGCCAGCAGTGAGACTAGCGGGCAGATCTCTAGCACAGATACGCAGTATTTT. Translated: CASSETSGQISSTDTQYF.

The chain employs TRBV6-5 and TRBJ1-2; perhaps TRBD1 as D (6 bases). CDR3 length: 16 residues. Trimming took off 4 bases at V and 4 bases at J, with 19 bases between the two ends. Germline CDR1 is MNHEY and CDR2 is SVGAGI. In nucleotides, the CDR3 is TGTGCCAGCAGTTCCGGACGAGGGGGTTTAAGCTATGGCTACACCTTC. Translating gives CASSSGRGGLSYGYTF.